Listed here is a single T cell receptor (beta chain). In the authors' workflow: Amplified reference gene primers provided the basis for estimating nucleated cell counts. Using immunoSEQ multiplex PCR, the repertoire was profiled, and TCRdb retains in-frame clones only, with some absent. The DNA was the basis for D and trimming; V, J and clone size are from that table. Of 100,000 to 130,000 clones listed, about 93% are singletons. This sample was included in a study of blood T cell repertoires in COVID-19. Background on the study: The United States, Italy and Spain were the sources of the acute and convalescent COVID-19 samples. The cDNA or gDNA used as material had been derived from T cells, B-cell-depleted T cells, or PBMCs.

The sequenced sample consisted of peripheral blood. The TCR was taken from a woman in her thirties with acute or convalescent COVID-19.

CDR3 bases: TGTGCCAGCAGCTCGGCCGGGACTAGTCCCAGTGAGCAGTTCTTC. Its translation is CASSSAGTSPSEQFF. The V gene is TRBV11-3, the J gene TRBJ2-1, with 8 bases lining up with TRBD2. CDR3 length equals 15 residues. The V gene end was trimmed by 4 bases and the J gene end by 9 bases; junction bases not matched to a gene: 11. Germline lookup yields CDR1 SGHNT and CDR2 YENEEA. Drawing the rest from reference TRBV11-3 and TRBJ2-1, the complete variable domain is EAGVVQSPRYKIIEKKQPVAFWCNPISGHNTLYWYLQNLGQGPELLIRYENEEAVDDSQLPKDRFSAERLKGVDSTLKIQPAELGDSAVYLCASSSAGTSPSEQFFGPGTRLTVL.